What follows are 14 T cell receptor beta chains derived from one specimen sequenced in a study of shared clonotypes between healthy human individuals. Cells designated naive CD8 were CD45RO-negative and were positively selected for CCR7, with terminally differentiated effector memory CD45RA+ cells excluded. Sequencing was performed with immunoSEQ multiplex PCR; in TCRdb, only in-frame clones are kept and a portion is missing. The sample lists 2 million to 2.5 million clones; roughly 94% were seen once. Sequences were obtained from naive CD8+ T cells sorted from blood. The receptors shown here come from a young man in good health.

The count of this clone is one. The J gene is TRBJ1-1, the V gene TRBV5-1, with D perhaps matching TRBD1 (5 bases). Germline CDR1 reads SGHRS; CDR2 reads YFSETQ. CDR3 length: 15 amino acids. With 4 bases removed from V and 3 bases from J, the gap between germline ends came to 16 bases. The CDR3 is CASSPITGGYTEAFF. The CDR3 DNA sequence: TGCGCCAGCAGCCCCATAACAGGAGGATACACTGAAGCTTTCTTT.

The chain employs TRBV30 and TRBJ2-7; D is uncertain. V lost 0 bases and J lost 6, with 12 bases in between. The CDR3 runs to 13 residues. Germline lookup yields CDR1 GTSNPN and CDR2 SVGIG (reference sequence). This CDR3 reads CAWSVLFGVEQYF. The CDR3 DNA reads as TGTGCCTGGAGTGTACTATTTGGGGTCGAGCAGTACTTC.

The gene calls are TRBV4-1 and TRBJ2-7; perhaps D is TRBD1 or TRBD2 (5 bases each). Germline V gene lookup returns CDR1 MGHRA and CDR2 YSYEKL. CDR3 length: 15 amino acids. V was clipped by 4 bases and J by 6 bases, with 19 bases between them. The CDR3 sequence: CASSPGAAVHGEQYF. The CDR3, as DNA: TGCGCCAGCAGCCCCGGGGCCGCCGTCCACGGCGAGCAGTACTTC.

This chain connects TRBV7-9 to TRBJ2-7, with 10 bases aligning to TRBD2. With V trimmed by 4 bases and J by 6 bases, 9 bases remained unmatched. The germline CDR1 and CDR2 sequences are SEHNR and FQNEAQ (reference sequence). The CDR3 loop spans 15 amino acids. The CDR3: CASSSPLAGATEQYF. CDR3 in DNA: TGTGCCAGCAGCTCCCCGCTAGCGGGAGCTACCGAGCAGTACTTC. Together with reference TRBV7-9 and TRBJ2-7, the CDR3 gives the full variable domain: DTGVSQNPRHKITKRGQNVTFRCDPISEHNRLYWYRQTLGQGPEFLTYFQNEAQLEKSRLLSDRFSAERPKGSFSTLEIQRTEQGDSAMYLCASSSPLAGATEQYFGPGTRLTVT.

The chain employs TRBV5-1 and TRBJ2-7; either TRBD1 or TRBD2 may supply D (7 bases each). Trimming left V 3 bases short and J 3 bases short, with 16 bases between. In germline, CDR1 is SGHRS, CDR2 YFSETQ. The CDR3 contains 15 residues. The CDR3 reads CASSSRQGGYYEQYF. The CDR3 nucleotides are TGCGCCAGCAGCTCCCGACAGGGAGGGTACTACGAGCAGTACTTC.

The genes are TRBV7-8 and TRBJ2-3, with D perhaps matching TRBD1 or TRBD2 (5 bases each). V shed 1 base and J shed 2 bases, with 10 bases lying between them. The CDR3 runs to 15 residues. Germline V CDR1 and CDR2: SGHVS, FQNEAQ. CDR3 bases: TGTGCCAGCAGCTTAGTTGCCGGGGCCACAGATACGCAGTATTTT. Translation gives CASSLVAGATDTQYF.

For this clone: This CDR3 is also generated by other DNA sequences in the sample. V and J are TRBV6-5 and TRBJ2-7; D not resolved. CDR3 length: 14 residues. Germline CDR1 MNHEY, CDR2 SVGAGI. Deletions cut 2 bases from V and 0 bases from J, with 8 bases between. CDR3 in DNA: TGTGCCAGCAGTTACGACGCTTCCTCCTACGAGCAGTACTTC. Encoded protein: CASSYDASSYEQYF.

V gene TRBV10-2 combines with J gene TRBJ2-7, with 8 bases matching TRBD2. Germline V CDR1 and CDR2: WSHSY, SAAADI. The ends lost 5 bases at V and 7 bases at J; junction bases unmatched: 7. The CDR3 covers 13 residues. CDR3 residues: CASSPPGGWEQYF. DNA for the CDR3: TGCGCCAGCAGTCCGCCGGGAGGGTGGGAGCAGTACTTC.

The CDR3 bases are TGTGCCAGCAGTTACGAGACCGCTGGAAACACCATATATTTT. Translated: CASSYETAGNTIYF. This chain joins TRBV6-6 and TRBJ1-3; D gene uncertain. Per the germline V gene, CDR1 is MNHNY and CDR2 is SVGAGI (reference sequence). This CDR3 has 14 residues. V lost 2 bases to trimming and J lost 2 bases, with 7 bases between them.

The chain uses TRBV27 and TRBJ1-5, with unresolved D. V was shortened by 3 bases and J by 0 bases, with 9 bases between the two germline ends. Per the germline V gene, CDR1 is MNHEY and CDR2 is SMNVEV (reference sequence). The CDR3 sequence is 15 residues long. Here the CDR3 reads CASSLKESSNQPQHF. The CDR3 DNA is TGTGCCAGCAGTTTGAAGGAGTCTAGCAATCAGCCCCAGCATTTT.

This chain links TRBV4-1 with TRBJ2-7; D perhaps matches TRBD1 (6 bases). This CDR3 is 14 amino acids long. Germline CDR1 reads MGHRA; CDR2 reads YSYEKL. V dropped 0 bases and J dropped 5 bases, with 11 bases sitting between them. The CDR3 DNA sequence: TGCGCCAGCAGCCAAGAAAGGACAGATCACGAGCAGTACTTC. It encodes CASSQERTDHEQYF.

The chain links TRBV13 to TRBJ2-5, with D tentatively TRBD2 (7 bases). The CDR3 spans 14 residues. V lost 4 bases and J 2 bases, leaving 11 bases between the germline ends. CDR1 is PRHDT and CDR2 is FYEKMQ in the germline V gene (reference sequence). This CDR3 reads CASSSGGLQETQYF. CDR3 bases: TGTGCCAGCAGCTCCGGGGGGCTACAAGAGACCCAGTACTTC.

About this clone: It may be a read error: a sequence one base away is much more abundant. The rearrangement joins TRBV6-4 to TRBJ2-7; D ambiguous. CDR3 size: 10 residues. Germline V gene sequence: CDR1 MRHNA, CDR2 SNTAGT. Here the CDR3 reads CASRDYEQYF. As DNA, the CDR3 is TGTGCCAGCAGAGACTACGAGCAGTACTTC.

CDR3 sequence: CAWSAGDGELFF. The CDR3 nucleotides are TGTGCCTGGAGTGCAGGGGACGGGGAGCTGTTTTTT. The chain uses TRBV30 and TRBJ2-2, with a tentative D call TRBD1 (6 bases). Trimming left V 1 base short and J 7 bases short, with 7 bases between. This CDR3 is built from 12 residues. Germline V gives CDR1 GTSNPN, CDR2 SVGIG (reference sequence).